Following are 13 T cell receptor beta chains from one sample sequenced in a study of long-term antiretroviral therapy in people with HIV. The authors ran the immunoSEQ assay, v3.0, at survey level. Sequenced by immunoSEQ multiplex PCR; TCRdb stores in-frame clones only, minus some. The table lists fewer than 35,000 clones, approximately 84% of them singletons. The material sequenced was unsorted PBMCs, taken 3.1 years after starting antiretroviral therapy. These receptors originate from a woman aged 50 to 60 with HIV.

This chain connects TRBV7-2 to TRBJ1-5; D is possibly TRBD1 (5 bases). The germline V gene has CDR1 SGHTA and CDR2 FQGNSA. The CDR3 has 15 amino acids. Trimming removed 5 bases from V and 6 bases from J, with 17 bases in between. CDR3 DNA: TGTGCCAGCAGCCCTTGGGACTCCTTAAGTCAGCCCCAGCATTTT. It translates to CASSPWDSLSQPQHF.

V usage is TRBV7-9 and J usage is TRBJ2-3; perhaps TRBD1 as D (6 bases). The CDR3 consists of 17 residues. Germline V gene sequence: CDR1 SEHNR, CDR2 FQNEAQ (reference sequence). V was shortened by 5 bases and J by 0 bases, with 18 bases between the two germline ends. CDR3 loop: CASSLTRQVSSTDTQYF. As DNA, the CDR3 is TGTGCCAGCAGCCTCACCCGACAGGTTTCTAGCACAGATACGCAGTATTTT.

A few counts support this clone. This rearrangement joins TRBV7-9 to TRBJ1-6; weak D call: TRBD1 (5 bases). There are 17 residues in the CDR3. Germline CDR1 is SEHNR and CDR2 is FQNEAQ (reference sequence). The V end lost 6 bases, the J end lost 1 base, and 16 bases lay between the germline ends. CDR3 sequence reads: CASSLIPTDSYNSPLHF. The DNA of the CDR3 is TGTGCCAGCAGTCTAATACCGACAGATTCCTATAATTCACCCCTCCACTTT.

The genes are TRBV5-4 and TRBJ2-5; D remains unclear. Trimming took 3 bases from V and 3 from J, leaving 9 bases between them. The CDR3 covers 13 residues. The germline V gene encodes CDR1 SGHNT and CDR2 YYREEE (reference sequence). DNA for the CDR3: TGTGCCAGCAGCTCGGACCAGGAAGAGACCCAGTACTTC. This sequence encodes CASSSDQEETQYF. Looking up the rest from reference TRBV5-4 and TRBJ2-5 gives the full variable domain: ETGVTQSPTHLIKTRGQQVTLRCSSQSGHNTVSWYQQALGQGPQFIFQYYREEENGRGNFPPRFSGLQFPNYSSELNVNALELDDSALYLCASSSDQEETQYFGPGTRLLVL.

V and J are TRBV5-1 and TRBJ2-1; D possibly corresponds to TRBD1 (6 bases). V was clipped by 0 bases and J by 6 bases, with 13 bases between them. The CDR3 runs 15 residues. Germline CDR1 and CDR2: SGHRS and YFSETQ. CDR3 protein: CASSLDTLGGNEQFF. The CDR3 DNA sequence: TGCGCCAGCAGCTTGGACACCCTAGGGGGCAATGAGCAGTTCTTC.

This chain links TRBV27 with TRBJ1-2, with TRBD1 as a possible D gene (5 bases). Trimming cost V 5 bases and J 6 bases, with 16 bases left between them. The germline V gene encodes CDR1 MNHEY and CDR2 SMNVEV (reference sequence). The CDR3 runs 14 residues. CDR3 in amino acids: CASSQSGTTHGYTF. CDR3 DNA sequence: TGTGCCAGCAGTCAATCCGGGACTACGCATGGCTACACCTTC.

The chain has TRBV11-2 and TRBJ2-7; D is uncertain. This CDR3 is 12 amino acids long. The V gene's germline CDR1 is SGHAT and CDR2 FQNNGV. V gave up 5 bases and J gave up 6 bases, with 11 bases separating them. The CDR3 spells CASSPLRGEQYV. CDR3 bases: TGTGCCAGCAGCCCCCTCCGCGGCGAGCAGTACGTC.

The chain has TRBV5-6 and TRBJ2-2, with D possibly TRBD1 on 5 matching bases. V was shortened by 0 bases and J by 2 bases, with 11 bases between the two germline ends. This CDR3 is built from 16 residues. The germline V gene has CDR1 SGHDT and CDR2 YYEEEE. This CDR3 is CASSLDGAVNTGELFF. CDR3 coding DNA: TGTGCCAGCAGCTTGGATGGGGCGGTTAACACCGGGGAGCTGTTTTTT.

The genes are TRBV6-5 and TRBJ1-4; TRBD1 agrees at 8 bases. Germline values: CDR1 MNHEY, CDR2 SVGAGI. CDR3 size: 14 residues. V shed 6 bases, J shed 2 bases, and the junction held 2 bases outside the gene matches. CDR3 protein: CASRRTGTNEKLFF. CDR3 bases: TGTGCCAGCAGACGGACAGGGACTAATGAAAAACTGTTTTTT.

J is TRBJ2-7 and V is TRBV5-5; perhaps TRBD1 as D (6 bases). Deletions cut 1 base from V and 7 bases from J, with 18 bases between. The CDR3 has 15 amino acids. In germline, CDR1 is SGHKS, CDR2 YYEKEE (reference sequence). CDR3 loop: CASSLFRTDLREQYF. The CDR3 region has the DNA TGTGCCAGCAGCTTGTTCCGGACAGACTTACGTGAGCAGTACTTC.

The chain combines TRBV10-1 with TRBJ2-1; 10 bases fit TRBD2. V trimming: 2 bases; J trimming: 6 bases; junction bases outside the gene matches: 4. Germline CDR1 WNHNN, CDR2 SYGVQD (reference sequence). The CDR3 is 15 amino acids. The CDR3 DNA follows: TGCGCCAGCAGTGAGAAGCGGGGGGGAACCAATGAGCAGTTCTTC. Its translation: CASSEKRGGTNEQFF.

V and J are TRBV10-3 and TRBJ2-3; D is unresolved. CDR1 and CDR2 (germline): ENHRY, SYGVKD. Deletions cut 4 bases from V and 0 bases from J, with 11 bases between. The CDR3 covers 15 residues. CDR3 amino acids: CAISVGISSTDTQYF. The CDR3 DNA reads as TGTGCCATCAGTGTAGGGATATCTAGCACAGATACGCAGTATTTT.

This clone was detected only once. The J gene is TRBJ2-5, the V gene TRBV7-9; 9 nucleotides line up with TRBD2. Germline V lookup: CDR1 SEHNR, CDR2 FQNEAQ (reference sequence). Losses at the gene ends were 2 bases for V and 5 bases for J; bases not matched to a gene: 9. CDR3 length: 16 amino acids. The CDR3 here is CASSLRIAGVGETQYF. CDR3 coding DNA: TGTGCCAGCAGCTTAAGGATAGCGGGGGTTGGGGAGACCCAGTACTTC.